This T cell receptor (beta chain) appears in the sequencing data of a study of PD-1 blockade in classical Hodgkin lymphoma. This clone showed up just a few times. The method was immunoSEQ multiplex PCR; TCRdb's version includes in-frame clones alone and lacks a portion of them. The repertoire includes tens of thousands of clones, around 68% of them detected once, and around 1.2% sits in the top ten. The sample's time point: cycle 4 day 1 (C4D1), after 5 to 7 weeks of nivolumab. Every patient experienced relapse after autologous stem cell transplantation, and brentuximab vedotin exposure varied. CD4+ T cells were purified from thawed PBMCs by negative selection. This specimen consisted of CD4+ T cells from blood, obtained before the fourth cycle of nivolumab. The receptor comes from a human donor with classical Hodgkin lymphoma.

The CDR3 DNA sequence: TGTGCCAGCAGCCCCGATACAACCCGGGGCTCAAAGAAAGATAATTCACCCCTCCACTTT. Its protein product is CASSPDTTRGSKKDNSPLHF. V and J are TRBV6-7 and TRBJ1-6, with D perhaps TRBD1 (5 bases). TRBV6-7 counts as an open reading frame of uncertain function. The CDR3 consists of 20 residues. V lost 6 bases and J 5 bases, leaving 29 bases between the germline ends.